This T cell receptor (beta chain) stems from a study of identifying expanded T cells in peripheral blood. This clone showed up just once. The antigen is undetermined. TCRdb's table, derived via immunoSEQ multiplex PCR, lists solely in-frame clones and lacks some. Among tens of thousands of clones, approximately 88% were seen once, and the ten largest hold about 4%. Germline CDR1 is SGHTA and CDR2 is FQGTGA. The CDR3 covers 14 residues. Deletions cut 5 bases from V and 6 bases from J, with 14 bases between. General observations from the study: Differentially abundant clones: around 1.2 between replicates, around 16 at around 14 days, 19 to 20 at four. Variance in clone template counts between approximately two-week samples significantly increased with total template count across all healthy donors.

Healthy donors had no documented immune events, such as infections, while sampled. V gene TRBV7-3 combines with J gene TRBJ2-1; D may be TRBD2 (6 bases). Sequencing was done on a sample of blood. This receptor was identified in a person aged 18 to 75 in good health. CDR3 coding DNA: TGTGCCAGCAGCAATGGGGGGATCCGCAATGAGCAGTTCTTC. Encoded protein: CASSNGGIRNEQFF.